The clone carrying this TCR beta chain has at least ten counts. The target antigen is unknown. The data were taken from a study of CD8 T cells in ankylosing spondylitis. Regarding the study as a whole: For ankylosing spondylitis blood, a TCR beta motif of 7 or 8 highly homologous variants appeared characteristic. With a CD8+ phenotype, disease-linked clones were relatively rare in peripheral blood.

MiXCR was run by TCRdb on the 5' RACE reads, yielding one entry per CDR3 protein. Among 45,000 to 60,000 distinct CDR3 sequences listed, 6.5% to 8% were seen once. The clonotype originates from a female donor with ankylosing spondylitis or in good health (not recorded which). The sequenced material came from blood, either unsorted or a sorted T cell fraction (not recorded which).

The CDR3, as DNA: TGTGCCAGCAGTGCCGGCGCGGGGGGTTTCACCGGGGAGCTGTTTTTT. Its translation: CASSAGAGGFTGELFF. J is TRBJ2-2 and V is TRBV2; 8 bases fit TRBD2. The germline CDR1 and CDR2 sequences are SNHLY and FYNNEI. The CDR3 covers 16 residues. Losses at the gene ends were 4 bases for V and 4 bases for J; bases not matched to a gene: 8.